This T cell receptor beta chain stems from a study of regulatory T cells in long-lasting Graves disease. Only a few counts were recorded for this clonotype. Time point defined: persistent/refractory GD, antithyroid drugs over 5 years with positive TRAb. After RNA was extracted from PBMCs, the TCR library was made from it. Trimming cost V 6 bases and J 0 bases, with 17 bases left between them. From germline, CDR1 is MNHNS and CDR2 SASEGT. CDR3 size: 16 residues. Library construction for TCR beta used iRepertoire HTBI primers and Arm-PCR of CDR3 regions. Using its own MiXCR run on the multiplex PCR reads, TCRdb lists one record per CDR3 protein. This table has 390,000 or so distinct CDR3 sequences, roughly 24% appearing once.

The sequence was collected from a woman aged 40-49 years with Graves disease. The sample here was peripheral blood mononuclear cells (PBMCs), taken when the disease was refractory, from a patient treated with antithyroid drugs. The gene calls are TRBV6-1 and TRBJ2-5, with D hard to call. CDR3 sequence reads: CASSPILILYQETQYF. Here the CDR3 DNA reads TGTGCCAGCAGCCCAATATTAATACTCTACCAAGAGACCCAGTACTTC.